This T cell receptor beta chain was obtained from a study of blood T cell repertoires in COVID-19. The CDR3 runs to 14 residues. The V gene end was trimmed by 4 bases and the J gene end by 4 bases; junction bases not matched to a gene: 7. Germline V gene lookup returns CDR1 SGHRS and CDR2 YFSETQ. Some clones are missing from TCRdb's copy, which holds only in-frame ones; the method was immunoSEQ multiplex PCR. This sample has some 100,000 clones, with approximately 80% found just once. This chain joins TRBV5-1 and TRBJ1-2; 7 bases match TRBD1. Sequenced: peripheral blood. The clonotype comes from a man between 50 and 59 years old with acute or convalescent COVID-19. The DNA for the CDR3 is TGCGCCAGCAGCCTCGGGACAGCGACCTATGGCTACACCTTC. Translated, it gives CASSLGTATYGYTF. Drawing the rest from reference TRBV5-1 and TRBJ1-2, the complete variable domain is KAGVTQTPRYLIKTRGQQVTLSCSPISGHRSVSWYQQTPGQGLQFLFEYFSETQRNKGNFPGRFSGRQFSNSRSEMNVSTLELGDSALYLCASSLGTATYGYTFGSGTRLTVV.